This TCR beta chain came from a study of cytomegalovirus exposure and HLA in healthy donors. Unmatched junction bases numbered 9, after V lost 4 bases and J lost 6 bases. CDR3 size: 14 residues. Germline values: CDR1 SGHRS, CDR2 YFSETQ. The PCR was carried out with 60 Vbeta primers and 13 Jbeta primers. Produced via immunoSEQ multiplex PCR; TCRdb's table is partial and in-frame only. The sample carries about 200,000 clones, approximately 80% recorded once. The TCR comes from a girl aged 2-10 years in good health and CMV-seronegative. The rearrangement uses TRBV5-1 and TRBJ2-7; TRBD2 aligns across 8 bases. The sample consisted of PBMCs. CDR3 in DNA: TGCGCCAGCAGCCCGGCCGGGACTAGAGGCGAGCAGTACTTC. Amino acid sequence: CASSPAGTRGEQYF.